The sequence of this T cell receptor (beta chain) was determined in a study of T cell responses to AZD1222 COVID-19 vaccine (dated by TCRdb to the early 2020s). A note on the overall study: TCR sequencing was performed for approximately 240 trial participants, of whom some 200 were given two doses of AZD1222 and around 26 were given two doses of MenACWY control vaccine. Trial participants were enrolled by age into subgroups of 18-55, 56-69 and 70-plus years, and around 140, 26 and 57 TCR-sequenced participants, respectively, were included in these subgroups.

From its cysteine to its phenylalanine, the CDR3 spans 17 amino acids. The sequence is cut down to CDR3 DNA, 51 bases in frame from base 1. The germline V and J ends show losses of 0 bases and 2 bases respectively, and no gene match explains 7 bases of the junction. CDR1 and CDR2 are drawn from the germline V gene: LGHNA, YNFKEQ. General findings and caveats noted by the study authors: Reportedly, almost half of the unique spike-specific TCRs recognized epitopes lying outside the regions that are mutated in the B.1.351 and B.1.1.7 variants. The 56-69-year group was small, and its depth increase did not reach significance, likely because of low power. Because no day 14 peak-response samples were available, repertoires were characterized only after the peak T cell response. Participants were mostly white British and included more females than males, and it was suggested by the authors that clonal diversity may have been underestimated. Spike-specific TCR breadth and depth rose significantly after two AZD1222 doses compared with day 0 and with MenACWY recipients. CD4 TCRs associated with the vaccine covered the entire spike protein, and the dominant responses were in regions 160-218 and 743-854. Conclusions about previously exposed vaccinees are limited, since just 5 or 6 AZD1222 recipients were seropositive for SARS-CoV-2 at baseline.

Concerning this clone: The antigen it recognizes is unknown. Base qualities are not provided; no much larger clone lies one nucleotide away.

According to the study, the label for this sample's time point signals: about 28 days (+/-7) after the second vaccine dose. AZD1222 recipients given second doses at about 4 weeks or at about 12 weeks were pooled, since spike-specific TCR depth and breadth were not found to differ between the two schedules. The vaccinee samples were drawn from two UK trials, COV001 and COV002, one of which was a single-blind randomized controlled phase 2/3 trial testing AZD1222 (ChAdOx1 nCoV-19) in healthy adults. For TCRbeta chain sequencing, PBMC samples were collected from trial participants at day 0 and at day 28 after the second dose. The CDR3 regions of human TCRbeta chains were analyzed by immunosequencing. The source study handled its data this way. Repertoire TCRs were checked for matches against a reference library of SARS-CoV-2-specific TCRs that had been generated using the MIRA antigen-specificity platform. Breadth meant the fraction of unique TCRs that were SARS-CoV-2-associated, whereas depth meant the fraction of total T cells that were SARS-CoV-2-associated. Using the MIRA data, every spike-specific TCR was mapped to the spike region that the TCR reacted to and assigned to either a CD4 or a CD8 class. Log10-transformed breadth and depth values were compared by one-way ANOVA with Sidak's multiple comparisons tests. TCRdb mirrors the immuneACCESS table, restricted to in-frame sequences. Some clones are absent from its copies; in checked studies, under half trace to an unresolved V gene, and the reason for the others is unknown. V, J and clone size are taken as reported in that table, and D and trimming were inferred from the DNA itself. This sample holds more than 95,000 clones; approximately 85% were observed only once. The ten largest clones take up approximately 4.4% of the sample.

The sequence was obtained from an adult who received the AZD1222 COVID-19 vaccine. The specimen comprised peripheral blood, sampled 28 days after the second AZD1222 dose. This chain joins TRBV4-2 to TRBJ2-3, with 8 middle bases fitting TRBD2. The DNA sequence follows: TGTGCCAGCAGCCAAGATACGACGGGGGGGATCACAGATACGCAGTATTTT. Translated, it reads CASSQDTTGGITDTQYF.